This T cell receptor (beta chain) derives from a study of cytomegalovirus exposure and HLA in healthy donors. Study observations and caveats: It was in a later analysis that TCR association rates were seen to vary by HLA locus, highest for DRB1 and lowest for HLA-C. Only CMV serostatus was available as immune exposure information. Sequencing depth across donors, presence/absence analyses assumed, was roughly uniform.

With respect to this clone: The antigen is unknown.

The PCR made use of 60 Vbeta and 13 Jbeta primers. This table comes from immunoSEQ multiplex PCR, and its TCRdb copy is limited to in-frame clones, with some not included. The sample records about 200,000 clones, around 79% being singletons. With 5 bases clipped from V and 3 bases from J, the junction kept 6 bases outside the gene matches. The V gene's germline CDR1 is SGHNT and CDR2 YYREEE (reference sequence). CDR3 length equals 15 residues. The sequence came from a male donor in good health and CMV-seronegative. The rearrangement joins TRBV5-4 to TRBJ2-2; 8 nucleotides agree with TRBD1. The sequencing sample was made of PBMCs. CDR3 nucleotide sequence: TGTGCCAGCAGTCCAGGGGGCTCCGACACCGGGGAGCTGTTTTTT. This codes for CASSPGGSDTGELFF.